Below are 9 T cell receptor beta chains sequenced from a single sample in a study of shared clonotypes between healthy human individuals. Data came from immunoSEQ multiplex PCR; TCRdb stores just in-frame clones and leaves some out. The data hold about 380,000 clones, with about 96% observed a single time. Source material: memory CD8+ T cells sorted from blood. Noted subset: CD45RO+ cells pooled with CCR7-negative TemRA cells. All receptors derive from a man aged 30 to 45 in good health.

This clone showed up just once. This chain joins TRBV27 and TRBJ2-3, with 8 bases matching TRBD1. In germline, CDR1 is MNHEY, CDR2 SMNVEV (reference sequence). The CDR3 contains 16 residues. The V segment lost 6 bases and the J segment 5 bases; nucleotides outside the gene matches: 13. The CDR3 spells CASSRFARGLGDTQYF. In nucleotides, the CDR3 is TGTGCCAGCAGCAGGTTCGCCAGGGGGCTTGGAGATACGCAGTATTTT.

Comment on this clone: In the same sample, other DNA sequences code for this CDR3. The genes are TRBV29-1 and TRBJ2-3, with D perhaps matching TRBD1 or TRBD2 (5 bases each). CDR1 is SQVTM, CDR2 ANQGSEA, per germline. V gave up 4 bases and J gave up 2 bases, with 10 bases separating them. The CDR3 runs 13 residues. The CDR3 sequence is CSVVGRHTDTQYF. Here the CDR3 DNA reads TGCAGCGTTGTGGGACGGCACACAGATACGCAGTATTTT.

With respect to this clone: The same CDR3 arises from other DNA sequences in this sample as well. The V gene is TRBV20-1, the J gene TRBJ2-2; D gene unclear. The CDR3 is 11 residues long. The germline V and J ends were trimmed by 1 base and 7 bases, with 4 bases remaining between them. CDR1 and CDR2 from the germline V gene are DFQATT and SNEGSKA (reference sequence). Written as DNA, the CDR3 is TGCAGTGCTAGAGGGAGCGGGGAGCTGTTTTTT. Translation: CSARGSGELFF.

The gene calls are TRBV7-2 and TRBJ2-7; the D gene is possibly TRBD2 (5 bases). CDR3 length: 14 residues. Germline CDR1 SGHTA, CDR2 FQGNSA. V was clipped by 1 base and J by 2 bases, with 9 bases between them. CDR3 loop: CASSLDAGPYEQYF. In nucleotides, the CDR3 is TGTGCCAGCAGCTTAGACGCGGGCCCCTACGAGCAGTACTTC.

This clone has only one observation. The chain links TRBV4-1 to TRBJ2-2, with 9 bases matching TRBD2. V shed 2 bases and J 1 base; nucleotides not matched to a gene: 8. Germline V gene lookup returns CDR1 MGHRA and CDR2 YSYEKL. The CDR3 loop spans 18 amino acids. CDR3 residues: CASSQLVLAGLNTGELFF. DNA of the CDR3: TGCGCCAGCAGCCAATTGGTCCTAGCGGGATTGAACACCGGGGAGCTGTTTTTT.

J is TRBJ2-1 and V is TRBV7-8; TRBD1 aligns across 11 bases. Trimming removed 2 bases from V and 4 bases from J; junction bases left unmatched: 1. This CDR3 is built from 15 residues. Germline CDR1 SGHVS, CDR2 FQNEAQ. For the CDR3, the DNA is TGTGCCAGCAGCTTAAGGGACAGGGGGTACAATGAGCAGTTCTTC. Protein sequence: CASSLRDRGYNEQFF.

This rearrangement joins TRBV28 to TRBJ2-1; D might be TRBD2 (6 bases). CDR3 length: 15 residues. V dropped 3 bases and J dropped 2 bases, with 11 bases sitting between them. Germline CDR1 MDHEN, CDR2 SYDVKM. The CDR3 spells CASSLGGGAYNEQFF. CDR3 DNA sequence: TGTGCCAGCAGTTTGGGGGGAGGAGCCTACAATGAGCAGTTCTTC.

Concerning this clone itself: The sample carries other DNA sequences with the same CDR3. This rearrangement joins TRBV11-3 to TRBJ2-3; no firm D call. The germline CDR1 and CDR2 sequences are SGHNT and YENEEA. Trimming shortened V by 2 bases and J by 2 bases, and 5 bases separated the two germline ends. CDR3 length: 13 residues. In DNA form, the CDR3 reads TGTGCCAGCAGCTTACGGTCCACAGATACGCAGTATTTT. This codes for CASSLRSTDTQYF.

The chain joins TRBV27 to TRBJ1-2; tentative D call: TRBD1 (6 bases). The V end was cut by 1 base, the J end by 8 bases, with 17 bases between. The CDR3 loop spans 15 amino acids. Per germline, CDR1 MNHEY and CDR2 SMNVEV (reference sequence). The CDR3 DNA sequence: TGTGCCAGCAGTTTATATCCGCAGGGGAGAGAAGGCTACACCTTC. It specifies CASSLYPQGREGYTF.